The 32 T cell receptor beta chains presented below share a single source sample, sequenced in a study of cytomegalovirus exposure and HLA in healthy donors. With 60 Vbeta and 13 Jbeta primers, the PCR was carried out. Sequencing used immunoSEQ multiplex PCR; TCRdb keeps in-frame clones, though not all of them. The sample consists of around 280,000 clones, 80% to 90% of them appearing once. The material sequenced was PBMCs. The receptors originated from a woman younger than 35 in good health and CMV-seronegative.

The chain uses TRBV19 and TRBJ1-2, with D perhaps matching TRBD1 (6 bases). Trimming stripped 5 bases from V and 3 bases from J, with 10 bases between. CDR1 LNHDA and CDR2 SQIVND come from the germline V gene (reference sequence). CDR3 length equals 13 residues. The CDR3 is CASSSQGHYGYTF. CDR3 in DNA: TGTGCCAGTAGTTCACAGGGTCACTATGGCTACACCTTC.

V usage is TRBV4-1 and J usage is TRBJ1-2; 7 bases agree with TRBD1. After removal of 1 base from V and 2 bases from J, the junction contained 13 bases not matched to a gene. Germline values: CDR1 MGHRA, CDR2 YSYEKL. The CDR3 loop spans 18 amino acids. The CDR3: CASSQGLSNRGINYGYTF. Written as DNA, the CDR3 is TGCGCCAGCAGCCAAGGCCTCTCCAACAGGGGTATAAACTATGGCTACACCTTC.

The V gene is TRBV6-1, the J gene TRBJ2-1; 11 positions match TRBD1. CDR3 length: 15 residues. Germline-derived CDR1 and CDR2 are MNHNS and SASEGT. Losses at the gene ends were 6 bases for V and 8 bases for J; bases not matched to a gene: 9. This chain's CDR3 is CASSHTWTGGYEQFF. CDR3 in DNA: TGTGCCAGCAGCCATACCTGGACAGGGGGCTATGAGCAGTTCTTC.

This chain uses TRBV25-1 with TRBJ2-1; 11 bases are shared with TRBD2. The V gene's germline CDR1 is MGHDK and CDR2 SYGVNS. The CDR3 sequence is 16 residues long. The ends lost 1 base at V and 8 bases at J; junction bases unmatched: 7. CDR3 DNA: TGTGCCAGCAGTGAATTTGGTAGCGGGGGGGCACATGAGCAGTTCTTC. As protein: CASSEFGSGGAHEQFF.

V and J are TRBV2 and TRBJ1-2; TRBD1 matches at 11 bases. The germline V gene encodes CDR1 SNHLY and CDR2 FYNNEI. With V trimmed by 6 bases and J by 13 bases, 10 bases remained unmatched. This CDR3 has 13 residues. CDR3 coding DNA: TGTGCCAGCAGCCTCCGGGACAGGGGGGCTTTCACCTTC. Encoded protein: CASSLRDRGAFTF.

The rearrangement links TRBV7-3 to TRBJ1-1, with 9 bases lining up with TRBD1. The V and J ends lost 5 bases and 0 bases, in that order; junction bases with no gene match: 25. The germline gives CDR1 SGHTA, CDR2 FQGTGA. The CDR3 totals 22 residues. CDR3 coding DNA: TGTGCCAGCAGCCCCCAGGACAGGGGTGCTAGGGTTTCGCATTTAATGAACACTGAAGCTTTCTTT. This codes for CASSPQDRGARVSHLMNTEAFF.

This rearrangement joins TRBV6-1 to TRBJ2-6; perhaps TRBD1 as D (6 bases). This CDR3 spans 12 amino acids. V lost 10 bases to trimming and J lost 17 bases, with 21 bases between them. Germline V lookup: CDR1 MNHNS, CDR2 SASEGT. CDR3 in amino acids: CATWDTFGAVTF. The CDR3 DNA is TGTGCCACCTGGGACACCTTCGGGGCCGTGACTTTC.

The chain carries TRBV1 and TRBJ2-2; TRBD2, the table's D call, lacks a check against the DNA. TRBV1 has pseudogene status. The CDR3 loop spans 18 amino acids. CDR3: CTSSQDYRDSRNTGELFF. The CDR3 DNA follows: TGCACCAGCAGCCAGGATTACCGGGACTCCAGAAACACCGGGGAGCTGTTTTTT.

The chain uses TRBV13 and TRBJ2-2; TRBD1 matches 7 bases. From germline, CDR1 is PRHDT and CDR2 FYEKMQ (reference sequence). This CDR3 has 17 residues. J gave up 5 bases and V 0 bases, and 9 bases lay outside the gene matches. The CDR3 sequence: CASSLGRRDRGTGELFF. CDR3 in DNA: TGTGCCAGCAGCTTAGGCCGCCGGGACAGAGGAACCGGGGAGCTGTTTTTT.

This chain uses TRBV5-5 with TRBJ2-5; possibly TRBD1 for D (6 bases). The CDR3 covers 17 residues. Germline V CDR1 and CDR2: SGHKS, YYEKEE (reference sequence). V was trimmed by 0 bases and J by 5 bases, leaving 20 bases between them. The DNA of the CDR3 is TGTGCCAGCAGCTTGGGGGGGCTCCCCAACTGGTGGGAGACCCAGTACTTC. Translating gives CASSLGGLPNWWETQYF.

This chain links TRBV2 with TRBJ2-7, with 8 positions matching TRBD2. With 1 base clipped from V and 0 bases from J, the junction kept 2 bases outside the gene matches. Germline CDR1 SNHLY, CDR2 FYNNEI. The CDR3 runs 15 residues. CDR3 residues: CASSEGGLASYEQYF. DNA for the CDR3: TGTGCCAGCAGTGAAGGTGGACTAGCCTCCTACGAGCAGTACTTC.

The chain carries TRBV7-8 and TRBJ2-7, with D tentatively TRBD1 (6 bases). CDR1 is SGHVS and CDR2 is FQNEAQ in the germline V gene. The CDR3 is 15 amino acids. Trimming pared 2 bases from V and 0 bases from J, leaving 11 bases between. The chain's CDR3 is CASSLRTAISYEQYF. The CDR3 nucleotides read TGTGCCAGCAGCTTACGGACAGCCATCTCCTACGAGCAGTACTTC.

The count of this clone is one. The rearrangement links TRBV5-6 to TRBJ2-7, with TRBD1 identical over 7 bases. V lost 4 bases and J lost 4; bases outside the gene matches: 5. The CDR3 contains 13 residues. The germline V gene encodes CDR1 SGHDT and CDR2 YYEEEE. For the CDR3, the DNA is TGTGCCAGCAGCGACGGGACAGAATACGAGCAGTACTTC. As protein: CASSDGTEYEQYF.

This clone was observed a handful of times. This chain connects TRBV7-9 to TRBJ2-7; 9 nucleotides agree with TRBD1. V gave up 8 bases and J gave up 3 bases; unmatched junction bases: 8. CDR3 length equals 14 residues. Germline assignment: CDR1 SEHNR and CDR2 FQNEAQ (reference sequence). CDR3: CASPHQGQGYEQYF. The CDR3 DNA is TGTGCCAGCCCTCACCAGGGACAGGGCTACGAGCAGTACTTC.

The rearrangement uses TRBV18 and TRBJ2-1, with D tentatively TRBD2 (5 bases). The germline gives CDR1 KGHSH, CDR2 LQKENI. This CDR3 has 15 residues. Between the trimmed V and J ends, which lost 0 bases and 5 bases, there was a span of 11 bases. The DNA of the CDR3 is TGTGCCAGCTCACCACCCATTGGAGGAGACAATGAGCAGTTCTTC. Translating it yields CASSPPIGGDNEQFF.

This chain uses TRBV9 with TRBJ1-6, with 8 positions matching TRBD1. Germline-derived CDR1 and CDR2 are SGDLS and YYNGEE. The CDR3 contains 15 residues. V was clipped by 4 bases and J by 7 bases; unmatched bases: 7. Here the CDR3 reads CASSNVDRENSPLHF. The CDR3 DNA reads TGTGCCAGCAGCAACGTGGACAGGGAAAATTCACCCCTCCACTTT.

This sequence joins TRBV2 and TRBJ2-5, with D perhaps matching TRBD2 (5 bases). The CDR3 consists of 14 residues. Trimming cost V 6 bases and J 2 bases, with 13 bases left between them. Germline CDR1 reads SNHLY; CDR2 reads FYNNEI. The CDR3 is CASRVQTTQETQYF. CDR3 DNA: TGTGCCAGCAGGGTCCAGACTACTCAAGAGACCCAGTACTTC.

The rearrangement links TRBV30 to TRBJ1-4; TRBD1 agrees at 11 bases. With V trimmed by 3 bases and J by 8 bases, 8 bases remained unmatched. CDR3 length: 15 residues. Germline assignment: CDR1 GTSNPN and CDR2 SVGIG (reference sequence). This chain's CDR3 is CAWSSGQGAMEKLFF. As DNA, the CDR3 is TGTGCCTGGAGCTCCGGACAGGGGGCGATGGAAAAACTGTTTTTT.

The rearrangement links TRBV7-3 to TRBJ2-5; 7 nucleotides align to TRBD1. V shed 3 bases and J 4 bases; nucleotides not matched to a gene: 8. This CDR3 region has 15 residues. Germline values: CDR1 SGHTA, CDR2 FQGTGA. The CDR3 nucleotides are TGTGCCAGCAGCTTCCGACAGGGAACGCGAGAGACCCAGTACTTC. Its translation is CASSFRQGTRETQYF. The full variable domain, in which reference TRBV7-3 and TRBJ2-5 provide the parts outside the CDR3, is GAGVSQTPSNKVTEKGKYVELRCDPISGHTALYWYRQSLGQGPEFLIYFQGTGAADDSGLPNDRFFAVRPEGSVSTLKIQRTERGDSAVYLCASSFRQGTRETQYFGPGTRLLVL.

Of note for this clone: Within the sample, other DNA sequences also encode this same CDR3. This chain connects TRBV19 to TRBJ1-5; no clear D gene. The germline gives CDR1 LNHDA, CDR2 SQIVND (reference sequence). V was pared by 1 base and J by 0 bases, with 10 bases between. The CDR3 has 16 residues. CDR3 region: CASSIVAGYSNQPQHF. CDR3 nucleotides: TGTGCCAGTAGTATAGTCGCGGGTTATAGCAATCAGCCCCAGCATTTT.

The chain combines TRBV11-2 with TRBJ2-1; TRBD2 matches at 9 bases. CDR3 length: 15 residues. Germline lookup yields CDR1 SGHAT and CDR2 FQNNGV. V gave up 3 bases and J gave up 6 bases; unmatched junction bases: 6. The DNA for the CDR3 is TGTGCCAGCAGCTTCGGGCGGGGGGGCCCCAATGAGCAGTTCTTC. Protein product: CASSFGRGGPNEQFF.

The rearrangement links TRBV13 to TRBJ1-1, with D perhaps matching TRBD1 (5 bases). The CDR3 totals 15 residues. Germline-derived CDR1 and CDR2 are PRHDT and FYEKMQ (reference sequence). V lost 2 bases, J lost 7 bases, and 17 bases lay in between. CDR3 loop: CASSLWEDKKGEAFF. The DNA for the CDR3 is TGTGCCAGCAGCTTATGGGAGGACAAAAAGGGTGAAGCTTTCTTT. Looking up the rest from reference TRBV13 and TRBJ1-1 gives the full variable domain: AAGVIQSPRHLIKEKRETATLKCYPIPRHDTVYWYQQGPGQDPQFLISFYEKMQSDKGSIPDRFSAQQFSDYHSELNMSSLELGDSALYFCASSLWEDKKGEAFFGQGTRLTVV.

The chain joins TRBV2 to TRBJ1-6; D not certain. CDR1 is SNHLY, CDR2 FYNNEI, per germline. The CDR3 contains 12 residues. V dropped 6 bases and J dropped 6 bases, with 6 bases sitting between them. CDR3 sequence reads: CASRYFNSPLHF. The CDR3, as DNA: TGTGCCAGCAGGTATTTTAATTCACCCCTCCACTTT. Combining the CDR3 with reference TRBV2 and TRBJ1-6 gives the whole variable domain EPEVTQTPSHQVTQMGQEVILRCVPISNHLYFYWYRQILGQKVEFLVSFYNNEISEKSEIFDDQFSVERPDGSNFTLKIRSTKLEDSAMYFCASRYFNSPLHFGNGTRLTVT.

CDR3 nucleotide sequence: TGTGCCAGCAGCGTAGGAGGGGGGGGCAACAATGAGCAGTTCTTC. Translating it yields CASSVGGGGNNEQFF. The gene calls are TRBV9 and TRBJ2-1; the D gene is possibly TRBD2 (7 bases). This CDR3 has 15 amino acids. Germline loops: CDR1 SGDLS, CDR2 YYNGEE. V lost 0 bases and J 5 bases, leaving 12 bases between the germline ends.

There are a few counts of this clone. The chain is built from TRBV19 and TRBJ1-1; a possible D gene is TRBD1 (6 bases). The germline gives CDR1 LNHDA, CDR2 SQIVND (reference sequence). The length of the CDR3 is 14 residues. Between the trimmed V and J ends, which lost 5 bases and 2 bases, there was a span of 12 bases. The CDR3 loop reads CASSPQTGNTEAFF. The CDR3 DNA reads as TGTGCCAGTAGTCCCCAGACAGGCAACACTGAAGCTTTCTTT.

The chain uses TRBV6-5 and TRBJ2-1; D is ambiguous. CDR3 size: 16 residues. V was cut by 2 bases and J by 7 bases, with 18 bases left in between. The germline V gene encodes CDR1 MNHEY and CDR2 SVGAGI. The CDR3 nucleotides are TGTGCCAGCAGTTACCGGCGCCTAACCCTCGGGAATGAGCAGTTCTTC. It yields the protein CASSYRRLTLGNEQFF.

This sequence joins TRBV19 and TRBJ1-6; the D is unclear. Trimming pared 9 bases from V and 5 bases from J, leaving 17 bases between. Germline V gene sequence: CDR1 LNHDA, CDR2 SQIVND (reference sequence). The CDR3 covers 15 residues. The CDR3 region is CASLDTQINNSPLHF. The CDR3, as DNA: TGTGCCAGCTTAGACACTCAAATTAATAATTCACCCCTCCACTTT.

This clone was picked up a small number of times. The chain employs TRBV6-1 and TRBJ1-2, with unresolved D. V lost 1 base to trimming and J lost 4 bases, with 13 bases between them. Germline V gene sequence: CDR1 MNHNS, CDR2 SASEGT. The CDR3 runs 15 residues. The CDR3 protein is CASSEVSGESYGYTF. CDR3 sequence (DNA): TGTGCCAGCAGTGAAGTTTCCGGGGAGTCCTATGGCTACACCTTC.

This chain uses TRBV19 with TRBJ2-1, with a tentative D call TRBD2 (7 bases). Looked up from germline, CDR1 is LNHDA and CDR2 is SQIVND (reference sequence). The CDR3 covers 16 residues. V lost 3 bases and J 4 bases, leaving 16 bases between the germline ends. The CDR3 is CASSMLRGGFYNEQFF. In DNA, the CDR3 is TGTGCCAGTAGTATGTTGAGGGGGGGCTTTTACAATGAGCAGTTCTTC.

The rearrangement joins TRBV7-9 to TRBJ1-4; no definite D call. V lost 4 bases, J lost 8 bases, and 17 bases lay in between. This CDR3 has 15 residues. Germline CDR1 reads SEHNR; CDR2 reads FQNEAQ (reference sequence). The CDR3 nucleotides are TGTGCCAGCAGCTCCCCGGGAAGGAGCCCAGAAAAACTGTTTTTT. It yields the protein CASSSPGRSPEKLFF. Variable domain in full (rest from reference TRBV7-9 and TRBJ1-4): DTGVSQNPRHKITKRGQNVTFRCDPISEHNRLYWYRQTLGQGPEFLTYFQNEAQLEKSRLLSDRFSAERPKGSFSTLEIQRTEQGDSAMYLCASSSPGRSPEKLFFGSGTQLSVL.

This rearrangement joins TRBV10-3 to TRBJ1-2; D is undetermined. V was pared by 6 bases and J by 6 bases, with 5 bases between. Germline V gives CDR1 ENHRY, CDR2 SYGVKD. The CDR3 is 10 amino acids. The CDR3 nucleotides read TGTGCCATCAGCGTTGATGGCTACACCTTC. This gives the protein CAISVDGYTF.

This chain links TRBV5-1 with TRBJ2-7; D call uncertain. Trimming cost V 4 bases and J 3 bases, with 17 bases left between them. The CDR3 runs to 15 residues. Per the germline V gene, CDR1 is SGHRS and CDR2 is YFSETQ. The CDR3 DNA is TGCGCCAGCAGCCAGGCCCCCTCCGACGGCTACGAGCAGTACTTC. This translates into CASSQAPSDGYEQYF.